These T cell receptor beta chains were read from a single sample in a study of PD-1 blockade in classical Hodgkin lymphoma. The repertoire was sequenced with immunoSEQ multiplex PCR; TCRdb's copy has only in-frame clones and lacks some. Of around 57,000 clones in the sample, about 89% were seen once. This sample comprised peripheral blood mononuclear cells (PBMCs), obtained before the fourth cycle of nivolumab. All receptors come from a human donor with classical Hodgkin lymphoma. CDR3s include the opening cysteine and the closing phenylalanine or tryptophan. A D gene is named only where the DNA matches it firmly.

v_call	j_call	d_call	cdr3_aa
TRBV4-1	TRBJ2-1	.	CASSTRPGNKSSYNEQFF
TRBV2	TRBJ1-2	.	CASSDRGVGGLGGYTF
TRBV19	TRBJ2-1	.	CATLAYNEQFF
TRBV7-6	TRBJ1-5	.	CASSLEGGRGPQHF
TRBV19	TRBJ2-3	TRBD1	CASSIETGITDTQYF
TRBV5-1	TRBJ1-1	.	CASSIGTEAFF
TRBV18	TRBJ2-3	TRBD2	CASSPVAGADTQYF
TRBV4-1	TRBJ1-2	.	CASSQPQEAGYTF
TRBV6-1	TRBJ2-4	.	CASSDTVAKNIQYF
TRBV6-5	TRBJ2-1	TRBD2	CASSSSGRSSYNEQFF
TRBV10-3	TRBJ1-2	TRBD1	CAAKGTGGNYGYTF
TRBV9	TRBJ2-1	.	CASSASVPSYNEQFF